A selection of T cell receptor beta chains follows, all from one sample in a study of cytomegalovirus exposure and HLA in healthy donors. Some clones are missing from TCRdb's copy, which holds only in-frame ones; the method was immunoSEQ multiplex PCR. The table records roughly 140,000 clones, approximately 80% of them present only once. Sequencing input: PBMCs. Receptors were obtained from a woman under 30 in good health and CMV-seropositive. CDR3s include the opening cysteine and the closing phenylalanine or tryptophan. D genes are given only for firm matches. Expanded clones get a size class; other rows say once, few or many, or leave the size out.

D: NA; V: TRBV11-2; J: TRBJ1-1; size: NA; CDR3: CASSQPDLNTEAFF; DNA: TGTGCCAGCAGCCAGCCCGACTTAAACACTGAAGCTTTCTTT
D: NA; V: TRBV6-1; J: TRBJ1-6; size: NA; CDR3: CASSEASGNNSPLHF; DNA: TGTGCCAGCAGTGAAGCTTCGGGGAATAATTCACCCCTCCACTTT
D: NA; V: TRBV6-1; J: TRBJ1-1; size: once; CDR3: CASSVLQGNTEAFF; DNA: TGTGCCAGCAGTGTGTTACAGGGAAACACTGAAGCTTTCTTT
D: TRBD1; V: TRBV29-1; J: TRBJ1-1; size: NA; CDR3: CSVVTGAGDTEAFF; DNA: TGCAGCGTCGTTACAGGGGCCGGGGACACTGAAGCTTTCTTT
D: TRBD1; V: TRBV29-1; J: TRBJ1-2; size: NA; CDR3: CSVEDGDRHHGYTF; DNA: TGCAGCGTTGAAGACGGGGACAGGCACCATGGCTACACCTTC
D: NA; V: TRBV15; J: TRBJ1-2; size: NA; CDR3: CATSRDTTVVGYGYTF; DNA: TGTGCCACCAGCAGAGATACCACAGTAGTTGGATATGGCTACACCTTC
D: TRBD1; V: TRBV10-1; J: TRBJ1-1; size: NA; CDR3: CASSRRTGANTEAFF; DNA: TGCGCCAGCAGTCGCCGGACAGGGGCGAACACTGAAGCTTTCTTT
D: TRBD2; V: TRBV19; J: TRBJ2-3; size: NA; CDR3: CASSIAAPTSGGVYTQYF; DNA: TGTGCCAGTAGTATAGCGGCCCCGACTAGCGGGGGCGTATATACGCAGTATTTT
D: NA; V: TRBV11-2; J: TRBJ2-4; size: NA; CDR3: CASGALAKNIQYF; DNA: TGTGCCAGCGGGGCCTTAGCCAAAAACATTCAGTACTTC
D: NA; V: TRBV7-8; J: TRBJ1-2; size: NA; CDR3: CASSLEQTLYGYTF; DNA: TGTGCCAGCAGCTTAGAACAGACCCTCTATGGCTACACCTTC
D: NA; V: TRBV27; J: TRBJ1-2; size: NA; CDR3: CASSLKGQFYGYTF; DNA: TGTGCCAGCAGTTTAAAAGGACAGTTCTATGGCTACACCTTC
D: TRBD2; V: TRBV7-6; J: TRBJ2-1; size: NA; CDR3: CASSRLIAGGRNNEQFF; DNA: TGTGCCAGCAGCCGCCTTATAGCGGGGGGGCGTAACAATGAGCAGTTCTTC
D: TRBD1; V: TRBV5-3; J: TRBJ2-7; size: NA; CDR3: CARSQGQGYEQYF; DNA: TGTGCCAGAAGCCAGGGACAGGGTTACGAGCAGTACTTC
D: NA; V: TRBV5-1; J: TRBJ1-1; size: NA; CDR3: CASKAGSTEAFF; DNA: TGCGCCAGCAAGGCGGGGAGCACTGAAGCTTTCTTT
D: NA; V: TRBV14; J: TRBJ2-3; size: NA; CDR3: CASSQGGPSTPDTQYF; DNA: TGTGCCAGCAGCCAGGGGGGACCCTCGACCCCAGATACGCAGTATTTT
D: TRBD1; V: TRBV27; J: TRBJ2-3; size: few; CDR3: CASTADRGLGTDTQYF; DNA: TGTGCCAGCACTGCAGACAGGGGGCTGGGTACAGATACGCAGTATTTT
D: NA; V: TRBV4-2; J: TRBJ1-4; size: NA; CDR3: CASSQGQGFSEKLFF; DNA: TGTGCCAGCAGCCAAGGTCAGGGTTTTTCTGAAAAACTGTTTTTT
D: TRBD2; V: TRBV5-1; J: TRBJ2-1; size: NA; CDR3: CASSLGTSGGADEQFF; DNA: TGCGCCAGCAGCTTGGGGACTAGCGGGGGGGCGGATGAGCAGTTCTTC
D: TRBD1; V: TRBV18; J: TRBJ1-4; size: NA; CDR3: CASSRDRGFSGEKLFF; DNA: TGTGCCAGCTCACGAGACAGGGGTTTTTCGGGTGAAAAACTGTTTTTT
D: TRBD2; V: TRBV7-6; J: TRBJ2-3; size: once; CDR3: CASSSSTSGGRDTQYF; DNA: TGTGCCAGCAGCTCCTCGACTAGCGGGGGGCGAGATACGCAGTATTTT
D: NA; V: TRBV30; J: TRBJ2-7; size: NA; CDR3: CAWNKLSDEQYF; DNA: TGTGCCTGGAATAAGCTATCCGACGAGCAGTACTTC
D: NA; V: TRBV6-1; J: TRBJ2-1; size: few; CDR3: CASSEEGYEQFF; DNA: TGTGCCAGCAGTGAAGAGGGGTATGAGCAGTTCTTC
D: NA; V: TRBV5-1; J: TRBJ2-2; size: NA; CDR3: CASSPWEAAHGQLFF; DNA: TGCGCCAGCAGCCCATGGGAGGCAGCCCATGGGCAGCTGTTTTTT
D: NA; V: TRBV2; J: TRBJ1-1; size: NA; CDR3: CASSEQGLGEAFF; DNA: TGTGCCAGCAGTGAACAGGGGTTAGGTGAAGCTTTCTTT
D: TRBD1; V: TRBV5-1; J: TRBJ2-7; size: NA; CDR3: CASSLVGQGDAEQYF; DNA: TGCGCCAGCAGCTTGGTCGGACAGGGGGATGCCGAGCAGTACTTC
D: NA; V: TRBV5-1; J: TRBJ1-4; size: NA; CDR3: CASSSAGFTEKLFF; DNA: TGCGCCAGCAGCTCGGCAGGGTTCACGGAAAAACTGTTTTTT
D: TRBD1; V: TRBV27; J: TRBJ2-7; size: NA; CDR3: CASSYRGGTGAHEQYF; DNA: TGTGCCAGCAGTTATCGTGGAGGGACAGGGGCCCACGAGCAGTACTTC
D: NA; V: TRBV7-9; J: TRBJ2-2; size: NA; CDR3: CASSPRSGTGELFF; DNA: TGTGCCAGCAGCCCTCGATCAGGGACCGGGGAGCTGTTTTTT
D: NA; V: TRBV7-9; J: TRBJ1-4; size: NA; CDR3: CASSSKGGGKGNEKLFF; DNA: TGTGCCAGCAGCTCTAAGGGTGGCGGGAAGGGAAATGAAAAACTGTTTTTT
D: TRBD1; V: TRBV9; J: TRBJ2-2; size: NA; CDR3: CASSVAPGGTGSTGELFF; DNA: TGTGCCAGCAGCGTAGCCCCAGGTGGGACAGGGTCCACCGGGGAGCTGTTTTTT
D: TRBD1; V: TRBV9; J: TRBJ1-1; size: NA; CDR3: CASSVGVDRGTEAFF; DNA: TGTGCCAGCAGCGTAGGGGTAGACAGGGGGACTGAAGCTTTCTTT
D: NA; V: TRBV19; J: TRBJ1-1; size: once; CDR3: CASSANRQVEAFF; DNA: TGTGCCAGTAGTGCAAACCGACAGGTTGAAGCTTTCTTT
D: NA; V: TRBV29-1; J: TRBJ2-2; size: NA; CDR3: CSVYGGDGTGELFF; DNA: TGCAGCGTTTACGGGGGAGACGGCACCGGGGAGCTGTTTTTT
D: NA; V: TRBV19; J: TRBJ1-3; size: NA; CDR3: CASSGTIGNTIYF; DNA: TGTGCCAGTAGCGGGACAATCGGAAACACCATATATTTT
D: NA; V: TRBV5-1; J: TRBJ2-7; size: NA; CDR3: CASSLSGEGEQYF; DNA: TGCGCCAGCAGCTTGTCAGGGGAGGGCGAGCAGTACTTC
D: NA; V: TRBV28; J: TRBJ2-7; size: NA; CDR3: CASGIPAGGNEQYF; DNA: TGTGCCAGCGGAATCCCCGCCGGGGGAAACGAGCAGTACTTC
D: NA; V: TRBV7-2; J: TRBJ1-2; size: NA; CDR3: CASSRFGGANGYTF; DNA: TGTGCCAGCAGCCGTTTTGGTGGGGCGAACGGCTACACCTTC
D: NA; V: TRBV7-8; J: TRBJ1-4; size: NA; CDR3: CASRAGRAGEKLFF; DNA: TGTGCCAGCAGGGCGGGGCGGGCCGGGGAAAAACTGTTTTTT
D: NA; V: TRBV7-9; J: TRBJ1-2; size: NA; CDR3: CASRGGVDSNYGYTF; DNA: TGTGCCAGCAGGGGGGGAGTGGACTCGAACTATGGCTACACCTTC
D: NA; V: TRBV5-1; J: TRBJ2-3; size: NA; CDR3: CASSPPSISGLRVTQYF; DNA: TGCGCCAGCAGCCCTCCCTCGATTAGCGGCTTACGTGTTACGCAGTATTTT
D: NA; V: TRBV27; J: TRBJ1-4; size: NA; CDR3: CASSSGLSTNEKLFF; DNA: TGTGCCAGCAGTTCGGGACTGTCAACTAATGAAAAACTGTTTTTT
D: TRBD2; V: TRBV5-4; J: TRBJ2-3; size: NA; CDR3: CASSLGGGRTDTQYF; DNA: TGTGCCAGCAGCTTGGGCGGGGGGCGTACAGATACGCAGTATTTT
D: NA; V: TRBV5-6; J: TRBJ1-1; size: NA; CDR3: CASSFQTEMDTEAFF; DNA: TGTGCCAGCAGCTTTCAGACAGAAATGGACACTGAAGCTTTCTTT
D: NA; V: TRBV7-5; J: TRBJ2-3; size: NA; CDR3: CVRSEVDTQYF; DNA: TGTGTCAGAAGCGAGGTAGATACGCAGTATTTT
D: NA; V: TRBV28; J: TRBJ1-2; size: NA; CDR3: CAILEGSNYGYTF; DNA: TGTGCCATCCTTGAGGGTTCCAACTATGGCTACACCTTC
D: TRBD2; V: TRBV7-2; J: TRBJ2-3; size: NA; CDR3: CASRIAGGTDTQYF; DNA: TGTGCCAGCAGAATAGCGGGGGGCACAGATACGCAGTATTTT
D: TRBD2; V: TRBV28; J: TRBJ2-3; size: NA; CDR3: CASSTSGGAQYF; DNA: TGTGCCAGCAGCACCAGCGGGGGGGCGCAGTATTTT
D: TRBD1; V: TRBV5-1; J: TRBJ1-2; size: NA; CDR3: CASSWDRPHYGYTF; DNA: TGCGCCAGCAGCTGGGACAGGCCACACTATGGCTACACCTTC
D: NA; V: TRBV6-6; J: TRBJ1-5; size: NA; CDR3: CASSYSSPDGNQPQHF; DNA: TGTGCCAGCAGTTACTCGAGCCCCGACGGGAATCAGCCCCAGCATTTT
D: TRBD1; V: TRBV27; J: TRBJ1-1; size: few; CDR3: CASQGVRDRWAFF; DNA: TGTGCCAGTCAGGGGGTTCGGGACAGGTGGGCTTTCTTT
D: TRBD1; V: TRBV29-1; J: TRBJ2-7; size: NA; CDR3: CSVGRDRVNEQYF; DNA: TGCAGCGTGGGCCGGGACAGGGTCAACGAGCAGTACTTC
D: NA; V: TRBV4-1; J: TRBJ1-2; size: NA; CDR3: CASSQVPGFGYTF; DNA: TGCGCCAGCAGCCAAGTTCCCGGGTTCGGCTACACCTTC
D: TRBD1; V: TRBV19; J: TRBJ1-2; size: NA; CDR3: CASSIRPTGNYGYTF; DNA: TGTGCCAGTAGTATTCGCCCGACAGGGAACTATGGCTACACCTTC
D: TRBD2; V: TRBV7-9; J: TRBJ2-1; size: NA; CDR3: CASSSGSGGVVRDEQFF; DNA: TGTGCCAGCAGCTCCGGTAGCGGGGGGGTGGTTCGCGATGAGCAGTTCTTC